This TCR beta chain was recovered during a study of Ad26.COV2.S vaccination and SARS-CoV-2 variants. Assay: immunoSEQ multiplex PCR; the TCRdb copy retains only in-frame clones and omits some. Of 300,000 to 400,000 clones in the sample, roughly 90% are singletons; the top ten hold over 5%. This CDR3 comprises 16 residues. Germline V CDR1 and CDR2: SGHRS, YFSETQ. The germline V and J ends were trimmed by 2 bases and 2 bases, with 16 bases remaining between them. Sample treatment: roughly 20 received Ad26.COV2.S at low or high dose, single or two shots; 5 received placebo; per-sample allocation not given. Day 63 following the first vaccine or placebo injection was when the samples were taken.

The source of this sequence is a person between 18 and 65 years old who received the Ad26.COV2.S COVID-19 vaccine or a placebo. The V call is TRBV5-1, the J call TRBJ1-1, with D possibly being TRBD1 (5 bases). The sample consisted of peripheral blood, taken in a trial of Ad26.COV2.S vaccine versus placebo. The CDR3 here is CASSLDPDMRNTEAFF. Written as DNA, the CDR3 is TGCGCCAGCAGCTTAGACCCGGACATGAGAAACACTGAAGCTTTCTTT.